This passage covers 13 T cell receptor beta chains from one sample sequenced in a study of blood T cell repertoires in COVID-19. Method: immunoSEQ multiplex PCR; TCRdb's copy keeps in-frame clones and lacks some. Altogether some 350,000 clones are present, about 90% being singletons, with the ten largest covering about 2.7%. What was sequenced was PBMCs or T cells enriched from blood (not recorded which). These receptors all stem from a woman in her twenties or thirties who had recovered from COVID-19.

This clone was counted a single time. The chain joins TRBV7-9 to TRBJ1-2; 7 nucleotides agree with TRBD1. Per the germline V gene, CDR1 is SEHNR and CDR2 is FQNEAQ (reference sequence). CDR3 length: 16 residues. V trimming: 0 bases; J trimming: 6 bases; junction bases outside the gene matches: 10. The CDR3 reads CASSLAPTGQDDGYTF. The CDR3 DNA reads TGTGCCAGCAGCTTAGCCCCGACAGGGCAGGATGATGGCTACACCTTC.

This clone was seen a handful of times. CDR3 sequence: CASSQDQGSEAFF. The CDR3 DNA reads as TGTGCCAGCAGCCAAGATCAGGGATCTGAAGCTTTCTTT. The chain combines TRBV3-1 (or the pseudogene TRBV3-2) with TRBJ1-1; tentatively, D is TRBD1 (5 bases). V lost 0 bases, J lost 6 bases, and 8 bases lay in between. The length of the CDR3 is 13 residues. In germline, CDR1 is LGHDT, CDR2 YNNKEL (reference sequence).

The chain employs TRBV27 and TRBJ1-2; possible D gene TRBD1, 6 bases. V was shortened by 2 bases and J by 1 base, with 14 bases between the two germline ends. The CDR3 has 16 amino acids. From germline, CDR1 is MNHEY and CDR2 SMNVEV (reference sequence). CDR3 loop: CASSLLPTGDNYGYTF. The CDR3, as DNA: TGTGCCAGCAGTTTACTCCCGACAGGAGATAACTATGGCTACACCTTC.

The rearrangement links TRBV14 to TRBJ1-6; maybe TRBD1 (6 bases). V lost 3 bases, J lost 0 bases, and 12 bases lay in between. The CDR3 runs to 17 residues. CDR1 is SGHDN, CDR2 FVKESK, per germline. The CDR3 nucleotides read TGTGCCAGCAGCCAGCAACAGGGATTCTCCTATAATTCACCCCTCCACTTT. It translates to CASSQQQGFSYNSPLHF.

J is TRBJ1-5 and V is TRBV7-2; tentative D call: TRBD1 (5 bases). The ends were cut back, 5 bases at V and 6 bases at J, with 14 bases in the middle. Germline CDR1 SGHTA, CDR2 FQGNSA. The CDR3 covers 14 residues. CDR3 sequence reads: CASSADSPGQPQHF. CDR3 coding DNA: TGTGCCAGCAGCGCCGACAGCCCGGGTCAGCCCCAGCATTTT.

J is TRBJ1-5 and V is TRBV5-1; TRBD1 agrees at 9 bases. The CDR3 is 14 residues long. Germline-derived CDR1 and CDR2 are SGHRS and YFSETQ. J was trimmed by 6 bases and V by 4 bases; bases with no gene match: 5. The CDR3 region is CASSERQGGQPQHF. CDR3 bases: TGCGCCAGCAGCGAACGACAGGGGGGTCAGCCCCAGCATTTT.

The chain carries TRBV13 and TRBJ2-1, with 10 positions matching TRBD1. V dropped 5 bases and J dropped 8; count of bases not matched to a gene: 15. CDR3 length: 17 residues. The V gene's germline CDR1 is PRHDT and CDR2 FYEKMQ (reference sequence). In DNA form, the CDR3 reads TGTGCCAGCAGCAAAGCAAGACAGGGGGCGAATCGTCATGAGCAGTTCTTC. Its protein is CASSKARQGANRHEQFF.

This clone is a singleton in its sample. This sequence joins TRBV6-5 and TRBJ2-2; no clear D gene. This CDR3 is 14 amino acids long. Germline values: CDR1 MNHEY, CDR2 SVGAGI. The V gene lost 1 base and the J gene lost 3 bases, with 6 bases spanning the gap. The DNA of the CDR3 is TGTGCCAGCAGTTACTGGCAATACACCGGGGAGCTGTTTTTT. This translates into CASSYWQYTGELFF.

The rearrangement joins TRBV12-3 or TRBV12-4 to TRBJ2-2; D may be TRBD1 (6 bases). The CDR3 has 13 amino acids. The germline V and J ends were trimmed by 5 bases and 7 bases, with 11 bases remaining between them. In DNA, the CDR3 is TGTGCCAGCAGTATAACAGGGTACGGGGAGCTGTTTTTT. Encoded protein: CASSITGYGELFF.

The CDR3, as DNA: TGTGCCAGCAGTCATAGCGGGGGGTTTTCGAACACCGGGGAGCTGTTTTTT. It yields the protein CASSHSGGFSNTGELFF. The chain is built from TRBV6-6 and TRBJ2-2, with TRBD2 matching 10 bases. This CDR3 is built from 17 residues. V gave up 5 bases and J gave up 0 bases; unmatched junction bases: 6. Germline V gene sequence: CDR1 MNHNY, CDR2 SVGAGI (reference sequence).

V and J are TRBV6-5 and TRBJ1-5, with a weak D call TRBD1 (6 bases). The CDR3 sequence is 14 residues long. CDR1 and CDR2 from the germline V gene are MNHEY and SVGAGI. The V and J ends lost 4 bases and 3 bases respectively, with 10 bases between them. The CDR3, as DNA: TGTGCCAGCAGTTCAGGGGAGTACAATCAGCCCCAGCATTTT. This gives the protein CASSSGEYNQPQHF.

This chain connects TRBV5-1 to TRBJ2-3, with D possibly being TRBD2 (5 bases). CDR1 SGHRS and CDR2 YFSETQ come from the germline V gene. The CDR3 extends over 13 amino acids. V shed 2 bases and J shed 2 bases, with 6 bases lying between them. This CDR3 reads CASSFLATDTQYF. CDR3 coding DNA: TGCGCCAGCAGCTTCCTAGCCACAGATACGCAGTATTTT.

V and J are TRBV3-1 (or the pseudogene TRBV3-2) and TRBJ2-5; D is possibly TRBD2 (5 bases). The length of the CDR3 is 13 residues. Per the germline V gene, CDR1 is LGHDT and CDR2 is YNNKEL (reference sequence). The ends were cut back, 0 bases at V and 5 bases at J, with 7 bases in the middle. In nucleotides, the CDR3 is TGTGCCAGCAGCCAAGACGGCGGGGAGACCCAGTACTTC. This codes for CASSQDGGETQYF.